What follows are 19 T cell receptor beta chains derived from one specimen sequenced in a study of identical twins. TCRdb redid the calling of the 5' RACE reads with MiXCR, one entry per CDR3 protein. The sample yields about 470,000 distinct CDR3 sequences, less than 25% seen once. Another study also made use of these data, one on T cells expressing NK-cell markers.

The material sequenced was CD4+ T cells sorted from blood. The receptors stem from a woman aged 18-29 years in good health.

The V call is TRBV5-1, the J call TRBJ2-2; D call uncertain. Germline lookup yields CDR1 SGHRS and CDR2 YFSETQ. The ends were cut back, 0 bases at V and 8 bases at J, with 5 bases in the middle. This CDR3 has 12 residues. CDR3 sequence (DNA): TGCGCCAGCAGCTTGGACCCGGGGGAGCTGTTTTTT. This encodes CASSLDPGELFF. Full variable domain (remainder filled in from reference TRBV5-1 and TRBJ2-2): KAGVTQTPRYLIKTRGQQVTLSCSPISGHRSVSWYQQTPGQGLQFLFEYFSETQRNKGNFPGRFSGRQFSNSRSEMNVSTLELGDSALYLCASSLDPGELFFGEGSRLTVL.

The chain joins TRBV7-9 to TRBJ2-1; 13 bases are shared with TRBD2. Germline CDR1 SEHNR, CDR2 FQNEAQ (reference sequence). The CDR3 length is 16 residues. J gave up 7 bases and V 6 bases, and 9 bases lay outside the gene matches. The chain's CDR3 is CASSPNQGLAGNEQFF. The CDR3 coding sequence is TGTGCCAGCAGTCCTAACCAGGGACTAGCGGGGAATGAGCAGTTCTTC.

V usage is TRBV6-5 and J usage is TRBJ2-2, with D hard to call. This CDR3 comprises 12 residues. The V and J ends lost 8 bases and 5 bases respectively, with 9 bases between them. In germline, CDR1 is MNHEY, CDR2 SVGAGI. CDR3 bases: TGTGCCAGCGGTCGTGGGACCGGGGAGCTGTTTTTT. This translates into CASGRGTGELFF.

This clonotype was seen a handful of times. The rearrangement uses TRBV10-3 and TRBJ1-6; 7 bases fit TRBD1. There are 14 residues in the CDR3. The germline V gene has CDR1 ENHRY and CDR2 SYGVKD. Unmatched junction bases numbered 10, after V lost 10 bases and J lost 7 bases. CDR3 in DNA: TGTGCCACCCTCCCGGGACAGCTGAATTCACCCCTCCACTTT. Protein: CATLPGQLNSPLHF.

The gene calls are TRBV9 and TRBJ2-7, with D perhaps TRBD2 (5 bases). Trimming pared 0 bases from V and 2 bases from J, leaving 9 bases between. The CDR3 has 14 amino acids. The germline V gene has CDR1 SGDLS and CDR2 YYNGEE. Here the CDR3 reads CASSVGTATYEQYF. The CDR3 DNA reads as TGTGCCAGCAGCGTAGGGACTGCGACCTACGAGCAGTACTTC.

A few counts support this clonotype. The chain joins TRBV5-1 to TRBJ2-1; the match to TRBD2 covers 8 bases. This CDR3 comprises 19 residues. J lost 0 bases, V lost 0 bases, and 11 bases had no gene match. Germline V gene lookup returns CDR1 SGHRS and CDR2 YFSETQ. Written as DNA, the CDR3 is TGCGCCAGCAGCTTGGGCACGGGAGGGAGTATAAGCTCCTACAATGAGCAGTTCTTC. It codes for CASSLGTGGSISSYNEQFF.

This clonotype has a handful of counts. This sequence joins TRBV20-1 and TRBJ2-7; D is unclear. With 6 bases removed from V and 1 base from J, the gap between germline ends came to 13 bases. The CDR3 consists of 13 residues. Germline-derived CDR1 and CDR2 are DFQATT and SNEGSKA (reference sequence). CDR3 DNA: TGCAGTGCCGATCGACTGGGATCCTACGAGCAGTACTTC. The encoded protein is CSADRLGSYEQYF.

This clonotype was seen a few times. J is TRBJ2-7 and V is TRBV4-3, with D unresolved. Looked up from germline, CDR1 is LGHNA and CDR2 is YSLEER. The CDR3 totals 16 residues. Trimming stripped 0 bases from V and 0 bases from J, with 12 bases between. CDR3 sequence reads: CASSQEYGVSSYEQYF. CDR3 nucleotide sequence: TGCGCCAGCAGCCAAGAATATGGGGTTTCCTCCTACGAGCAGTACTTC.

This clonotype has just a few counts. V usage is TRBV2 and J usage is TRBJ2-4; D is possibly TRBD1 (5 bases). In germline, CDR1 is SNHLY, CDR2 FYNNEI. Trimming stripped 0 bases from V and 14 bases from J, with 8 bases between. The length of the CDR3 is 11 residues. CDR3 sequence (DNA): TGTGCCAGCAGTGAAGCCGGCAGGGAGTACTTC. This gives the protein CASSEAGREYF.

Only one count was recorded for this clonotype. The rearrangement links TRBV29-1 to TRBJ2-4; D unclear. The germline V gene has CDR1 SQVTM and CDR2 ANQGSEA. The CDR3 is 16 residues long. V gave up 4 bases and J gave up 4 bases, with 20 bases separating them. The CDR3 DNA follows: TGCAGCGTTGTTTCATTAATTGGCGCAGAAAAAAACATTCAGTACTTC. Protein: CSVVSLIGAEKNIQYF. The variable domain in full, completed from reference TRBV29-1 and TRBJ2-4, reads SAVISQKPSRDICQRGTSLTIQCQVDSQVTMMFWYRQQPGQSLTLIATANQGSEATYESGFVIDKFPISRPNLTFSTLTVSNMSPEDSSIYLCSVVSLIGAEKNIQYFGAGTRLSVL.

The rearrangement uses TRBV6-1 and TRBJ1-3, with TRBD1 matching 9 bases. The V gene end was trimmed by 6 bases and the J gene end by 4 bases; junction bases not matched to a gene: 10. The CDR3 covers 16 residues. The germline V gene encodes CDR1 MNHNS and CDR2 SASEGT. The CDR3 DNA is TGTGCCAGCAGCCGCCGGGACAGGGTAATCGGAAACACCATATATTTT. It codes for CASSRRDRVIGNTIYF.

This sequence joins TRBV13 and TRBJ2-7; unclear D gene. The germline V gene encodes CDR1 PRHDT and CDR2 FYEKMQ (reference sequence). The V and J ends lost 5 bases and 7 bases respectively, with 12 bases between them. The CDR3 runs to 12 residues. CDR3 region: CASSATRKEQYF. CDR3 DNA: TGTGCCAGCAGCGCCACCCGGAAAGAGCAGTACTTC. The entire variable domain, with the rest obtained from reference TRBV13 and TRBJ2-7, is as follows: AAGVIQSPRHLIKEKRETATLKCYPIPRHDTVYWYQQGPGQDPQFLISFYEKMQSDKGSIPDRFSAQQFSDYHSELNMSSLELGDSALYFCASSATRKEQYFGPGTRLTVT.

This chain uses TRBV20-1 with TRBJ1-2; TRBD1 is a possible D gene (5 bases). From germline, CDR1 is DFQATT and CDR2 SNEGSKA (reference sequence). The CDR3 has 14 residues. V gave up 2 bases and J gave up 8 bases, with 18 bases separating them. CDR3 sequence: CSARLRDSTYGYTF. DNA for the CDR3: TGCAGTGCTAGACTCCGGGACTCAACCTACGGCTACACCTTC.

In this sample, this clonotype turned up many times. This chain's CDR3 is CASSLGRLNTEAFF. The CDR3 DNA follows: TGTGCCAGCAGCCTCGGGAGGCTGAACACTGAAGCTTTCTTT. This chain uses TRBV12-3 or TRBV12-4 with TRBJ1-1; D gene ambiguous. Trimming shortened V by 6 bases and J by 0 bases, and 11 bases separated the two germline ends. The CDR3 has 14 residues.

This clonotype was seen just once. The chain recombines TRBV13 with TRBJ2-7; 12 bases fit TRBD1. Per the germline V gene, CDR1 is PRHDT and CDR2 is FYEKMQ (reference sequence). This CDR3 comprises 14 residues. J lost 3 bases, V lost 5 bases, and 2 bases had no gene match. In DNA form, the CDR3 reads TGTGCCAGCAGCGGGGACAGGGGGCTCTACGAGCAGTACTTC. Amino acid sequence: CASSGDRGLYEQYF. Filled out from reference TRBV13 and TRBJ2-7, the complete variable domain reads AAGVIQSPRHLIKEKRETATLKCYPIPRHDTVYWYQQGPGQDPQFLISFYEKMQSDKGSIPDRFSAQQFSDYHSELNMSSLELGDSALYFCASSGDRGLYEQYFGPGTRLTVT.

The rearrangement links TRBV12-3 or TRBV12-4 to TRBJ2-7; D gene unclear. The CDR3 length is 11 residues. Trimming removed 6 bases from V and 3 bases from J, with 6 bases in between. The CDR3: CASSTVYEQYF. The CDR3 coding sequence is TGTGCCAGCAGCACGGTCTACGAGCAGTACTTC.

V usage is TRBV5-1 and J usage is TRBJ2-2, with D perhaps TRBD2 (7 bases). V lost 4 bases, J lost 8 bases, and 24 bases lay in between. Germline loops: CDR1 SGHRS, CDR2 YFSETQ. CDR3 size: 17 residues. The CDR3 nucleotides read TGCGCCAGCAGCGGGGACCCTGGGGGGGGCCCGTCTGGGGAGCTGTTTTTT. Amino acids: CASSGDPGGGPSGELFF. The variable domain in full, with the rest retrieved from reference TRBV5-1 and TRBJ2-2, is KAGVTQTPRYLIKTRGQQVTLSCSPISGHRSVSWYQQTPGQGLQFLFEYFSETQRNKGNFPGRFSGRQFSNSRSEMNVSTLELGDSALYLCASSGDPGGGPSGELFFGEGSRLTVL.

This clonotype has a handful of counts. The genes are TRBV6-5 and TRBJ1-2, with D hard to call. Trimming removed 2 bases at V and 7 bases at J, with 11 bases between. The CDR3 sequence is 13 residues long. CDR1 is MNHEY, CDR2 SVGAGI, per germline. DNA of the CDR3: TGTGCCAGCAGTTACGCGGGTGAAGGTGGCTACACCTTC. This codes for CASSYAGEGGYTF.

J is TRBJ1-1 and V is TRBV15; 7 nucleotides align to TRBD1. This CDR3 region has 16 residues. The germline V gene encodes CDR1 LNHNV and CDR2 YYDKDF (reference sequence). J gave up 0 bases and V 5 bases, and 9 bases lay outside the gene matches. The CDR3 sequence is CATSRRGQPMNTEAFF. CDR3 bases: TGTGCCACCAGCCGACGGGGACAGCCCATGAACACTGAAGCTTTCTTT.